These 9 T cell receptor beta chains came from one sample sequenced in a study of blood T cells in healthy people across ages. PCR was performed a second time for about 7 to 12 cycles using a sample-barcoded 5' primer and a J-beta primer mix. TCRdb called the 5' RACE reads again in MiXCR, with one record for every CDR3 protein. The profile shows roughly 1.7 million distinct CDR3 sequences, around 35% of them singletons. Sequenced: blood. These receptors were collected from a woman in her thirties in good health.

This rearrangement joins TRBV28 to TRBJ2-6, with D maybe TRBD1 (6 bases). Trimming shortened V by 6 bases and J by 0 bases, and 12 bases separated the two germline ends. Germline V gene lookup returns CDR1 MDHEN and CDR2 SYDVKM. The CDR3 has 16 residues. The CDR3: CASRGSGVSGANVLTF. The CDR3 DNA is TGTGCCAGCAGGGGATCAGGGGTCTCTGGGGCCAACGTCCTGACTTTC.

In its sample, this clonotype was seen a few times. The chain links TRBV20-1 to TRBJ2-1; TRBD2 aligns across 9 bases. Germline V gene lookup returns CDR1 DFQATT and CDR2 SNEGSKA (reference sequence). J lost 5 bases, V lost 0 bases, and 8 bases had no gene match. This CDR3 has 16 amino acids. The CDR3: CSAREPGAGGHNEQFF. The CDR3 region has the DNA TGCAGTGCTAGAGAGCCAGGAGCGGGAGGCCACAATGAGCAGTTCTTC.

The rearrangement uses TRBV18 and TRBJ2-1, with D uncertain. Trimming left V 6 bases short and J 6 bases short, with 18 bases between. The CDR3 runs to 15 residues. Germline CDR1 and CDR2: KGHSH and LQKENI. This CDR3 is CASSPKGGGTNEQFF. CDR3 coding DNA: TGTGCCAGCTCCCCTAAGGGCGGCGGCACCAATGAGCAGTTCTTC.

J is TRBJ2-7 and V is TRBV3-1; D gene unclear. The CDR3 has 14 amino acids. V dropped 3 bases and J dropped 5 bases, with 14 bases sitting between them. Germline loops: CDR1 LGHDT, CDR2 YNNKEL (reference sequence). The CDR3 sequence is CASSQSISTHEQYF. CDR3 in DNA: TGTGCCAGCAGCCAGAGTATATCTACCCACGAGCAGTACTTC.

This clonotype was recorded many times. J is TRBJ2-5 and V is TRBV20-1; TRBD1 is a possible D gene (5 bases). There are 12 residues in the CDR3. V shed 1 base and J shed 4 bases, with 7 bases lying between them. Germline CDR1 DFQATT, CDR2 SNEGSKA (reference sequence). Here the CDR3 reads CSARAGIETQYF. The CDR3 DNA reads as TGCAGTGCTAGAGCAGGGATAGAGACCCAGTACTTC.

In its sample, this clonotype was seen a few times. This chain connects TRBV15 to TRBJ2-5; 8 bases agree with TRBD2. Germline trimming cut 1 base from V and 1 base from J; bases unmatched to any gene: 5. This CDR3 spans 16 amino acids. The germline CDR1 and CDR2 sequences are LNHNV and YYDKDF (reference sequence). The CDR3 loop is CATSRALAGPQETQYF. DNA of the CDR3: TGTGCCACCAGCAGAGCTTTAGCGGGGCCCCAAGAGACCCAGTACTTC. Filled out from reference TRBV15 and TRBJ2-5, the complete variable domain reads DAMVIQNPRYQVTQFGKPVTLSCSQTLNHNVMYWYQQKSSQAPKLLFHYYDKDFNNEADTPDNFQSRRPNTSFCFLDIRSPGLGDTAMYLCATSRALAGPQETQYFGPGTRLLVL.

This clonotype was found a few times. The V and J genes are TRBV18 and TRBJ2-7, with 7 bases that match TRBD1. The junction had 6 bases not matched to a gene; V was cut back by 1 base and J by 6 bases. This CDR3 is 14 amino acids long. Germline V lookup: CDR1 KGHSH, CDR2 LQKENI. Here the CDR3 DNA reads TGTGCCAGCTCACCACTCGGACAGGAGGCCGAGCAGTACTTC. Protein: CASSPLGQEAEQYF.

This clonotype has just a few counts. This rearrangement joins TRBV30 to TRBJ1-5, with a tentative D call TRBD1 (6 bases). Germline V gene data show CDR1 as GTSNPN and CDR2 as SVGIG (reference sequence). The CDR3 is 15 residues long. V lost 3 bases to trimming and J lost 2 bases, with 14 bases between them. The CDR3 sequence is CAWRNRADGNQPQHF. For the CDR3, the DNA is TGTGCCTGGAGGAACAGGGCGGATGGCAATCAGCCCCAGCATTTT. Full variable domain (rest looked up from reference TRBV30 and TRBJ1-5): SQTIHQWPATLVQPVGSPLSLECTVEGTSNPNLYWYRQAAGRGLQLLFYSVGIGQISSEVPQNLSASRPQDRQFILSSKKLLLSDSGFYLCAWRNRADGNQPQHFGDGTRLSIL.

The chain has TRBV4-1 and TRBJ2-2, with D possibly being TRBD1 (7 bases). The V gene lost 4 bases and the J gene lost 4 bases, with 13 bases spanning the gap. Germline V lookup: CDR1 MGHRA, CDR2 YSYEKL. The CDR3 is made up of 15 amino acids. CDR3 region: CASSPRGTATGELFF. Written as DNA, the CDR3 is TGCGCCAGCAGCCCTCGGGGGACAGCCACCGGGGAGCTGTTTTTT.